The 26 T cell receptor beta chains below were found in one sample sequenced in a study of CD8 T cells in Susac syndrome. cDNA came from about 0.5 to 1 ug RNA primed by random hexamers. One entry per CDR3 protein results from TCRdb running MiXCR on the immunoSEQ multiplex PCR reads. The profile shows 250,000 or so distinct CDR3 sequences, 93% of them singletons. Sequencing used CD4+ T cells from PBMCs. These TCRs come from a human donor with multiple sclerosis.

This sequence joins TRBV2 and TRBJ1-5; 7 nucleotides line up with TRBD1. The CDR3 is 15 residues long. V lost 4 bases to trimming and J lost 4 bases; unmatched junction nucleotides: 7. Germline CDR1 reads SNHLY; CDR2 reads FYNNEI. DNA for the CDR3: TGTGCCAGCAGTGCCTCCGGGACAGCTAATCAGCCCCAGCATTTT. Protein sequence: CASSASGTANQPQHF. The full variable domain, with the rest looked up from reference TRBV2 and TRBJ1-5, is EPEVTQTPSHQVTQMGQEVILRCVPISNHLYFYWYRQILGQKVEFLVSFYNNEISEKSEIFDDQFSVERPDGSNFTLKIRSTKLEDSAMYFCASSASGTANQPQHFGDGTRLSIL.

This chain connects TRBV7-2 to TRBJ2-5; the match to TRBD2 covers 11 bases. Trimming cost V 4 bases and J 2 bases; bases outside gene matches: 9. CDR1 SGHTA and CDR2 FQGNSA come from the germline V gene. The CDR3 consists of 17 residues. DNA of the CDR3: TGTGCCAGCAGCTCCCGACCGGGACTAGCGGCTCAAGAGACCCAGTACTTC. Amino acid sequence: CASSSRPGLAAQETQYF.

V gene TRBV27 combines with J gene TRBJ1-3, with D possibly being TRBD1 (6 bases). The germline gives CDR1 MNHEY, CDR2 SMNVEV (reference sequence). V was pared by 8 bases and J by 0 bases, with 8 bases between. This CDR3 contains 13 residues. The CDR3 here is CASGGASGNTIYF. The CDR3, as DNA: TGTGCCAGCGGGGGGGCCTCTGGAAACACCATATATTTT.

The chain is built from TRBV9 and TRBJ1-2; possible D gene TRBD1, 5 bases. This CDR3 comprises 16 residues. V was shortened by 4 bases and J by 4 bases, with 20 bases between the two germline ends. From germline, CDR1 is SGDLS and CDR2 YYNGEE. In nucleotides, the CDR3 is TGTGCCAGCAGCTTTAACCGGGACGCCAGAAGCTATGGCTACACCTTC. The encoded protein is CASSFNRDARSYGYTF.

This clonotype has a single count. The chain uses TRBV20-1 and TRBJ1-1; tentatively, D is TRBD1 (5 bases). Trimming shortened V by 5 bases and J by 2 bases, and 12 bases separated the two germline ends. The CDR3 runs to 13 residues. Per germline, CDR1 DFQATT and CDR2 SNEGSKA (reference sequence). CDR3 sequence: CSAPGADNTEAFF. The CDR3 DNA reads TGCAGTGCTCCTGGGGCAGACAACACTGAAGCTTTCTTT.

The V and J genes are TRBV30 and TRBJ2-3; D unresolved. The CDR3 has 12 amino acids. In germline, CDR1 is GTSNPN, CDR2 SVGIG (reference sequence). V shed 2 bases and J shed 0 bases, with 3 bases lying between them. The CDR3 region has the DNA TGTGCCTGGAGTATGAGCACAGATACGCAGTATTTT. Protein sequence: CAWSMSTDTQYF.

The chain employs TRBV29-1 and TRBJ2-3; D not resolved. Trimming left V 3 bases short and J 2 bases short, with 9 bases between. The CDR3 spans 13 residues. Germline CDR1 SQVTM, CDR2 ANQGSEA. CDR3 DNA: TGCAGCGTTGACTCGCCTTCCACAGATACGCAGTATTTT. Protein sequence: CSVDSPSTDTQYF.

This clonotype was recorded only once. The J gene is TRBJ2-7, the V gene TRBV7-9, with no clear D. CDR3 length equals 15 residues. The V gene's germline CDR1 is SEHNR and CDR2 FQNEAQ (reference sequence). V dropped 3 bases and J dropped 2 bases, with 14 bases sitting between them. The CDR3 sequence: CASSFDPDITYEQYV. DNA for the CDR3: TGTGCCAGCAGCTTCGACCCCGACATCACCTACGAGCAGTACGTC.

The CDR3 nucleotides are TGCAGTGCTATCTCCCCATGGGATGAGCAGTTCTTC. Residues: CSAISPWDEQFF. The chain is built from TRBV20-1 and TRBJ2-1; no reliable D call. V was cut by 4 bases and J by 8 bases, with 12 bases left in between. Germline V CDR1 and CDR2: DFQATT, SNEGSKA (reference sequence). This CDR3 is 12 amino acids long.

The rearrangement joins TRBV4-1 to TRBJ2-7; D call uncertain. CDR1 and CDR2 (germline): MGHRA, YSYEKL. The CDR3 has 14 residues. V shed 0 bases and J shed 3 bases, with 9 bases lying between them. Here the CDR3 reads CASSQDTLGYEQYF. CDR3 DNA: TGCGCCAGCAGCCAAGATACGTTGGGCTACGAGCAGTACTTC.

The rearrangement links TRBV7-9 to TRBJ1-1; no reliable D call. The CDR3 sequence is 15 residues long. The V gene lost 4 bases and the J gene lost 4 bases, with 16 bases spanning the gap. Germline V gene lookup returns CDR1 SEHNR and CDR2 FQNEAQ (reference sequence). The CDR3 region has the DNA TGTGCCAGCAGCTCAGGCTGGAAGGCGGCCACTGAAGCTTTCTTT. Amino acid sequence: CASSSGWKAATEAFF.

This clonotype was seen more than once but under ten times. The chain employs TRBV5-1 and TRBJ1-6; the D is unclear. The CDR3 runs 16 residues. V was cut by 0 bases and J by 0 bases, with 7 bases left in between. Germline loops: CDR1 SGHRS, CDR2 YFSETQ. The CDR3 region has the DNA TGCGCCAGCAGCTTGGATGGCAACTCCTATAATTCACCCCTCCACTTT. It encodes CASSLDGNSYNSPLHF. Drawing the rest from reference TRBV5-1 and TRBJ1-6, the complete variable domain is KAGVTQTPRYLIKTRGQQVTLSCSPISGHRSVSWYQQTPGQGLQFLFEYFSETQRNKGNFPGRFSGRQFSNSRSEMNVSTLELGDSALYLCASSLDGNSYNSPLHFGNGTRLTVT.

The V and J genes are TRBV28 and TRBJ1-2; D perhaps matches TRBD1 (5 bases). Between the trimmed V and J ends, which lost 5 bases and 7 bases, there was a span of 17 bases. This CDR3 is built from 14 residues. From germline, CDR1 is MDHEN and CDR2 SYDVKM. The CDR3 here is CASSGLGRLSGYTF. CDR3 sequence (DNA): TGTGCCAGCAGTGGGCTGGGACGGCTGTCTGGCTACACCTTC.

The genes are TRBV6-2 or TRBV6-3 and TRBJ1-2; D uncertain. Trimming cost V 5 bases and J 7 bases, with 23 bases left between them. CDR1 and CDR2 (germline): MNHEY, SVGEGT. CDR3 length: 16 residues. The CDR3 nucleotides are TGTGCCAGCAGTGACCCCCGGGCCACAGCGAACCCTGGCTACACCTTC. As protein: CASSDPRATANPGYTF.

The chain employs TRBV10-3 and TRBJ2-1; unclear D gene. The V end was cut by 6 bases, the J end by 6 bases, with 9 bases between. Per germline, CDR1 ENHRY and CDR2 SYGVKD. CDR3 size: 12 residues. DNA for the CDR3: TGTGCCATCAGGTCGACGGGCAATGAGCAGTTCTTC. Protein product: CAIRSTGNEQFF.

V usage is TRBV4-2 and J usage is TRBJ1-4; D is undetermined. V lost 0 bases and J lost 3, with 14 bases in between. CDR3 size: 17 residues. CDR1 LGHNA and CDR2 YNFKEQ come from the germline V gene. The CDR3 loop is CASSQDSQIGANEKLFF. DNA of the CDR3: TGTGCCAGCAGCCAAGATTCGCAAATCGGGGCTAATGAAAAACTGTTTTTT.

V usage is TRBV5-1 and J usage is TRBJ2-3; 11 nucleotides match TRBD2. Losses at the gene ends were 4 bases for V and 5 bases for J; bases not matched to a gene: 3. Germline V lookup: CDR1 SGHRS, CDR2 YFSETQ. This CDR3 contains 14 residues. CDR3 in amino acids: CASSPTSGVDTQYF. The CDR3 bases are TGCGCCAGCAGCCCGACTAGCGGGGTAGATACGCAGTATTTT. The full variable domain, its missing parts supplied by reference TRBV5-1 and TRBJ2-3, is KAGVTQTPRYLIKTRGQQVTLSCSPISGHRSVSWYQQTPGQGLQFLFEYFSETQRNKGNFPGRFSGRQFSNSRSEMNVSTLELGDSALYLCASSPTSGVDTQYFGPGTRLTVL.

The chain's CDR3 is CASSSGLVQETQYF. CDR3 DNA sequence: TGTGCCAGCAGTTCAGGACTGGTTCAAGAGACCCAGTACTTC. V is TRBV28 and J is TRBJ2-5; a possible D gene is TRBD2 (5 bases). CDR1 is MDHEN and CDR2 is SYDVKM in the germline V gene. CDR3 length: 14 residues. V dropped 4 bases and J dropped 2 bases, with 11 bases sitting between them.

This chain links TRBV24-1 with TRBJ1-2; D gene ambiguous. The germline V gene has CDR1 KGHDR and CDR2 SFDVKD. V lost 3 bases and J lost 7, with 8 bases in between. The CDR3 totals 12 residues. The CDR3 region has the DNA TGTGCCACCAGTGATGGGCTGGGTGGCTACACCTTC. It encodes CATSDGLGGYTF.

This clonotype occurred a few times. CDR3: CAWSPQRNTEAFF. In DNA form, the CDR3 reads TGTGCCTGGAGTCCCCAAAGAAACACTGAAGCTTTCTTT. The chain carries TRBV30 and TRBJ1-1; D is unresolved. The germline gives CDR1 GTSNPN, CDR2 SVGIG (reference sequence). This CDR3 contains 13 residues. V lost 2 bases to trimming and J lost 2 bases, with 9 bases between them.

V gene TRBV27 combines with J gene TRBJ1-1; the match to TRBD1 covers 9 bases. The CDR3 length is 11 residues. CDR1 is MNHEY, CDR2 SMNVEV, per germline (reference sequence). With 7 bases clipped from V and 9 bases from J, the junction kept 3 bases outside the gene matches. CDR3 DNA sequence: TGTGCCAGCACCAACAGGGGGCAAGCTTTCTTT. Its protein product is CASTNRGQAFF.

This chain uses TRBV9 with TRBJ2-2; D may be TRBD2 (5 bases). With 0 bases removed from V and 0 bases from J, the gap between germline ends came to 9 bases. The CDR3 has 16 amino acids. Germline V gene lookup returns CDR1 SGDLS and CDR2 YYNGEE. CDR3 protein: CASSVDPGTNTGELFF. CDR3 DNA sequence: TGTGCCAGCAGCGTAGACCCCGGGACGAACACCGGGGAGCTGTTTTTT.

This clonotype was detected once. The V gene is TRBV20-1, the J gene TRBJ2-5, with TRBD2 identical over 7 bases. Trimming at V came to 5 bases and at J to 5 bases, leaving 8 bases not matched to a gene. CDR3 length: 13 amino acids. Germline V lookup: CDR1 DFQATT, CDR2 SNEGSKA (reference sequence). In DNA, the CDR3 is TGCAGTGCTGTTGTGAGGCGGGGGGAGACCCAGTACTTC. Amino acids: CSAVVRRGETQYF.

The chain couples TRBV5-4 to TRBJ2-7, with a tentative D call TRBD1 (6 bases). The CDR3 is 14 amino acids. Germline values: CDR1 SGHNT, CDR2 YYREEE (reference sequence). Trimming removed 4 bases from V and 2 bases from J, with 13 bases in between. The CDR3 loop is CASSDRDIAYEQYF. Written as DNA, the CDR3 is TGTGCCAGCAGCGACCGGGACATCGCCTACGAGCAGTACTTC.

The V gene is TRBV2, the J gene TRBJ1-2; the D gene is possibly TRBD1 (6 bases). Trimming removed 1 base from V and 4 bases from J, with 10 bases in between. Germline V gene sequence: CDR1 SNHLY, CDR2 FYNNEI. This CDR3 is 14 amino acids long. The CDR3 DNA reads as TGTGCCAGCAGTGAAGGGCGGGACATCTATGGCTACACCTTC. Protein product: CASSEGRDIYGYTF.

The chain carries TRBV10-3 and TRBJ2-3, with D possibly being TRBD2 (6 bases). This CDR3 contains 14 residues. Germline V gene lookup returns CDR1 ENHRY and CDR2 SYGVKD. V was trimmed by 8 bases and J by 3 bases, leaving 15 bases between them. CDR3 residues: CAISWRERTDTQYF. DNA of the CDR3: TGTGCCATCTCGTGGAGGGAGAGGACAGATACGCAGTATTTT.